The clone carrying this TCR beta chain was counted a single time. Its antigen is as yet unknown. The sample originates from a study of cytomegalovirus exposure and HLA in healthy donors. Generated by immunoSEQ multiplex PCR, the TCRdb table keeps only in-frame clones and is missing some. Of some 90,000 clones detected, 95% to 97% appear once; the ten largest clones hold around 0.78%. Study-wide findings and caveats: Among TCR sequences, most were rare, though some public TCRs appeared in many donors. First-cohort TCR clusters tended to co-occur in the 90 to 150 validation repertoires, a later analysis found. The CMV antigen specificity of a few CMV-associated chains was confirmed through in vitro analysis. It was reported that the classifier diagnosed cytomegalovirus status with high specificity and sensitivity in both the original and validation cohorts.

This clonotype was obtained from a young man in good health and CMV-seronegative. The sample taken for sequencing was PBMCs.

CDR3 region: CASSLQGEPGVYGYTF. The CDR3 coding sequence is TGTGCCAGCAGTTTACAGGGGGAGCCCGGAGTCTATGGCTACACCTTC. The genes are TRBV27 and TRBJ1-2; 7 bases agree with TRBD1. V was pared by 2 bases and J by 4 bases, with 10 bases of the junction left unmatched. The germline V gene encodes CDR1 MNHEY and CDR2 SMNVEV (reference sequence). The length of the CDR3 is 16 residues.